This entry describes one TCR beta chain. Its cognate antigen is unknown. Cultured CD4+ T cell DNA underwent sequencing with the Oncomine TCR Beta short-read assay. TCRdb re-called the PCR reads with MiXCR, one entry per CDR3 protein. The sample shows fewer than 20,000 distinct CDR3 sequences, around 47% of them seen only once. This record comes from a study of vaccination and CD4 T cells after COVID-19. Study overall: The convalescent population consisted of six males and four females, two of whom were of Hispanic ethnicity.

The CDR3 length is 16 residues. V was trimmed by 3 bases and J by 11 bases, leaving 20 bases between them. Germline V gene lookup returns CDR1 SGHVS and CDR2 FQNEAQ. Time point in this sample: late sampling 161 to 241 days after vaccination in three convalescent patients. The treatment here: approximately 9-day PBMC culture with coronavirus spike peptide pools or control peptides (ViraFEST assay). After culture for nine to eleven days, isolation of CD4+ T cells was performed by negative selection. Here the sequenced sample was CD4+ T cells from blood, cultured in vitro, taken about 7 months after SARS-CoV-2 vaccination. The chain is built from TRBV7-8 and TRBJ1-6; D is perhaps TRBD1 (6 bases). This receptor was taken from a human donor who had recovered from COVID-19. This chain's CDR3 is CASSLVGQGTDTPLHF. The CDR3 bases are TGTGCCAGCAGCTTGGTCGGTCAGGGGACTGATACACCCCTCCACTTT.